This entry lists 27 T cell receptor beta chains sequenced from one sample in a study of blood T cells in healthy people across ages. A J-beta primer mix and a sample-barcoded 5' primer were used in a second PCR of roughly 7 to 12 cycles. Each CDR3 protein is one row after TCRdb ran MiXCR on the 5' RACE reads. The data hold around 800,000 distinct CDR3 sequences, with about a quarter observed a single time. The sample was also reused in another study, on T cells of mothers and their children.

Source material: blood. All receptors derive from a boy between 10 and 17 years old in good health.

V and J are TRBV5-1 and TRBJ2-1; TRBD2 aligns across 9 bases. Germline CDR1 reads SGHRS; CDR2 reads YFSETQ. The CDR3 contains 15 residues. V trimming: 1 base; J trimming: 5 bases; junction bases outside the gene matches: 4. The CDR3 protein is CASSLMASGNNEQFF. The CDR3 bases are TGCGCCAGCAGCTTGATGGCTAGCGGGAACAATGAGCAGTTCTTC.

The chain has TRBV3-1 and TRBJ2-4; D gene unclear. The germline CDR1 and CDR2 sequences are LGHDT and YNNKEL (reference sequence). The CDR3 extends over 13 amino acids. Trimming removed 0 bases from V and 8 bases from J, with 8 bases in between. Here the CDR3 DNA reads TGTGCCAGCAGCCAAGATACCGGAGACATTCAGTACTTC. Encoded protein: CASSQDTGDIQYF.

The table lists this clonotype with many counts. CDR3: CASSLGDRQETQYF. CDR3 bases: TGCGCCAGCAGCTTGGGGGACAGGCAAGAGACCCAGTACTTC. This sequence joins TRBV5-1 and TRBJ2-5; 8 bases match TRBD1. CDR3 length: 14 residues. Germline V gives CDR1 SGHRS, CDR2 YFSETQ. With V trimmed by 0 bases and J by 2 bases, 0 bases remained unmatched. Using reference TRBV5-1 and TRBJ2-5 for the parts outside the CDR3, the full variable domain is KAGVTQTPRYLIKTRGQQVTLSCSPISGHRSVSWYQQTPGQGLQFLFEYFSETQRNKGNFPGRFSGRQFSNSRSEMNVSTLELGDSALYLCASSLGDRQETQYFGPGTRLLVL.

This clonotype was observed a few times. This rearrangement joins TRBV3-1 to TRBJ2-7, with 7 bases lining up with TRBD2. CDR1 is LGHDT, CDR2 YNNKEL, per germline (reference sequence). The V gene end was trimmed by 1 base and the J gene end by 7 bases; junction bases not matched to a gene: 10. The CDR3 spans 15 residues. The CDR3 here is CASSQVRLAAGEQYF. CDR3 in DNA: TGTGCCAGCAGCCAAGTGCGGCTAGCGGCTGGGGAGCAGTACTTC.

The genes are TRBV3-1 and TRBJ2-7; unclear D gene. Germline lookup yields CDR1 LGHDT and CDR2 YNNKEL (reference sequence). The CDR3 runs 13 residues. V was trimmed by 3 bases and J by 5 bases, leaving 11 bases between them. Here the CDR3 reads CASSHGLKDEQYF. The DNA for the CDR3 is TGTGCCAGCAGCCACGGTCTGAAGGACGAGCAGTACTTC.

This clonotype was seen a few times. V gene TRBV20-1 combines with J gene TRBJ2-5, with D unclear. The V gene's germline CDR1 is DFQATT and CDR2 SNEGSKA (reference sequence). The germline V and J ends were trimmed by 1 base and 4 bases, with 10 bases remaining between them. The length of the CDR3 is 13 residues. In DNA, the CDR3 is TGCAGTGCTAGAGGAGAGCGTGGAGAGACCCAGTACTTC. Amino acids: CSARGERGETQYF.

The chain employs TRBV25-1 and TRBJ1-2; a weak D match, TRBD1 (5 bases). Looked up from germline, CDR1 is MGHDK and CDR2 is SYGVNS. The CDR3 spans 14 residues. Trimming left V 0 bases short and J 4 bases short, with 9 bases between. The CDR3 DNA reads TGTGCCAGCAGTGAATACCAGGGATCCTATGGCTACACCTTC. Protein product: CASSEYQGSYGYTF.

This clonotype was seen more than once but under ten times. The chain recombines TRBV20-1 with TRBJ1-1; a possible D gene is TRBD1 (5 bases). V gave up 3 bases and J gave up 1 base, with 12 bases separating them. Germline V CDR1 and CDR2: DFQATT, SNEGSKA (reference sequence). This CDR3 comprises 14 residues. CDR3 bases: TGCAGTGCTAGGGCGGGGGGAAGGAACACTGAAGCTTTCTTT. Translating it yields CSARAGGRNTEAFF.

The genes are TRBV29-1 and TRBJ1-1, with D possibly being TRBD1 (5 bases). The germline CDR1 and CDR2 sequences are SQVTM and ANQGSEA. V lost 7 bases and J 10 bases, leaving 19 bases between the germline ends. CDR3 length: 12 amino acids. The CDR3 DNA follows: TGCAGCGCCGAATACGGGGGGATGAGAGCTTTCTTT. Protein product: CSAEYGGMRAFF.

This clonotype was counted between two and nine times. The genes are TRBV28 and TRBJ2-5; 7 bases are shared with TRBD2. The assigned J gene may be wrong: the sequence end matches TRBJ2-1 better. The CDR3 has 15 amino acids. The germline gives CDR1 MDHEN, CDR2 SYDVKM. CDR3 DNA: TGTGCCAGCAGTTCCAGCGGGGCCCCGATCAATGAGCAGTTCTTC. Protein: CASSSSGAPINEQFF.

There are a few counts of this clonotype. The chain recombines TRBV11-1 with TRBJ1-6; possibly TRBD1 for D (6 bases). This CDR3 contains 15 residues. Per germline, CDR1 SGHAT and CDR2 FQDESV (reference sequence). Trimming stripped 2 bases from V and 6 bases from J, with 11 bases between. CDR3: CASSLSGTSNSPLHF. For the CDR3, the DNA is TGTGCCAGCAGCTTAAGCGGGACAAGTAATTCACCCCTCCACTTT.

The CDR3 DNA reads as TGTGCCAGCAAGGCGGGGGGTAGCTCCTACGAGCAGTACTTC. Translation: CASKAGGSSYEQYF. The chain joins TRBV12-3 or TRBV12-4 to TRBJ2-7, with 8 bases that match TRBD2. V dropped 7 bases and J dropped 0; count of bases not matched to a gene: 5. This CDR3 is 14 amino acids long.

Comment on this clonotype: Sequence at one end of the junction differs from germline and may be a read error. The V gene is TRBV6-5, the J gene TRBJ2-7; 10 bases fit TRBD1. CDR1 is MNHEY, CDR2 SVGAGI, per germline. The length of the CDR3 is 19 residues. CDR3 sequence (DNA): TGTGCCAGCAGTTACTTTTCCGGGACAGGGGCCCTAATTTCCTACGAGCAGTGCTTC. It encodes CASSYFSGTGALISYEQCF.

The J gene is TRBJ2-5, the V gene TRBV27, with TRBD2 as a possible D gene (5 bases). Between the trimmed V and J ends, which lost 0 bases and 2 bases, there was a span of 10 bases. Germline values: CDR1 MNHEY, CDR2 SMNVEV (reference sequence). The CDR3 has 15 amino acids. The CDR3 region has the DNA TGTGCCAGCAGTTTATCCGTGACGGGGCAAGAGACCCAGTACTTC. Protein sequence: CASSLSVTGQETQYF.

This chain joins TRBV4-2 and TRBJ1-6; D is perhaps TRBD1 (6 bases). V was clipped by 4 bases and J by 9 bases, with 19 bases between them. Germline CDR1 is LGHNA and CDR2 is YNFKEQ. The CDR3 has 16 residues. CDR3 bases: TGTGCCAGCAGCCCTAGGGCCGGGGACACCGGTTCACCCCTCCACTTT. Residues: CASSPRAGDTGSPLHF.

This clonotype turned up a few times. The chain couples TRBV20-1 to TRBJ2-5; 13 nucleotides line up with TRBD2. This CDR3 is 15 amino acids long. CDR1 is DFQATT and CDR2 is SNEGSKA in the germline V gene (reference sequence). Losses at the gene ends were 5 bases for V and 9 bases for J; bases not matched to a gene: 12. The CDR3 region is CSAGAGLAGIRAQYF. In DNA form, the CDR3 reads TGCAGTGCTGGTGCGGGACTAGCGGGGATTAGGGCCCAGTACTTC.

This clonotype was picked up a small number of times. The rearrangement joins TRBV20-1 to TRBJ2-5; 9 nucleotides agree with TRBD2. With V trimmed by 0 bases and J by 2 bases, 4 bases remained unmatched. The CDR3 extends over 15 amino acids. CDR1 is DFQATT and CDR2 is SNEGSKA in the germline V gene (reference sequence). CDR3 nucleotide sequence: TGCAGTGCTAGAGATCGTAGCGGGGGACAAGAGACCCAGTACTTC. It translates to CSARDRSGGQETQYF.

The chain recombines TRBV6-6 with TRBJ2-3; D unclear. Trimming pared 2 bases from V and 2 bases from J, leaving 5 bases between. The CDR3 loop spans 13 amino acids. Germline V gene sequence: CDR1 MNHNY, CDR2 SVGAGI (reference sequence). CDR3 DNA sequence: TGTGCCAGCAGTTACGCGGCCACAGATACGCAGTATTTT. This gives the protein CASSYAATDTQYF.

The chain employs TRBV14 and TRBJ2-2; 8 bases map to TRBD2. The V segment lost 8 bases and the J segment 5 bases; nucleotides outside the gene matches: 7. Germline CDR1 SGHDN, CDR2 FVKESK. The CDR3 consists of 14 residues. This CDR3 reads CASSAGGSTGELFF. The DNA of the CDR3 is TGTGCCAGCTCCGCGGGGGGAAGTACCGGGGAGCTGTTTTTT.

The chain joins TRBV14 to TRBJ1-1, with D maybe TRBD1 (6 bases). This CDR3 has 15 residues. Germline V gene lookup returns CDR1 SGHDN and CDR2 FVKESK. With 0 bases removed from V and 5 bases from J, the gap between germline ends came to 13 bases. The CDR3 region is CASSQDFNRETEAFF. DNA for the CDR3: TGTGCCAGCAGCCAAGATTTTAACAGGGAAACTGAAGCTTTCTTT.

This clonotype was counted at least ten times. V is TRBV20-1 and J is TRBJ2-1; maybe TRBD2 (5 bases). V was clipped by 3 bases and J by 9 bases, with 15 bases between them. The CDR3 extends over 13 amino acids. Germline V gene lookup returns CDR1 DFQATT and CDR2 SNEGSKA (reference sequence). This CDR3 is CSARNPRSGEQFF. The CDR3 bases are TGCAGTGCTAGGAATCCCAGGAGCGGTGAGCAGTTCTTC.

In DNA, the CDR3 is TGTGCCTGGAGGAAACGGGGGGCGAGAAGGACCGGGGAGCTGTTTTTT. As protein: CAWRKRGARRTGELFF. This chain connects TRBV30 to TRBJ2-2; the D gene is possibly TRBD2 (7 bases). The V gene lost 3 bases and the J gene lost 5 bases, with 19 bases spanning the gap. The CDR3 totals 16 residues. Germline loops: CDR1 GTSNPN, CDR2 SVGIG (reference sequence).

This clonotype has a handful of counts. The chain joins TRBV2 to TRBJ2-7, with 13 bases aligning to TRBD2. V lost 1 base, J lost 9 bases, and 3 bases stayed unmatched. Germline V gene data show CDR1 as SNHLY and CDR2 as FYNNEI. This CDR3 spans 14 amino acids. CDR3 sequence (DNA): TGTGCCAGCAGTGAAGGGACTAGCGGGGGAGCGCAGTACTTC. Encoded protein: CASSEGTSGGAQYF.

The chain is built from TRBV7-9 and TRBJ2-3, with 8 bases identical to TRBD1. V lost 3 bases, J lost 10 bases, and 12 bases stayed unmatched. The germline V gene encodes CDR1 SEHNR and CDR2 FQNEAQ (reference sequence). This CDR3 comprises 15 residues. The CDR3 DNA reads TGTGCCAGCAGCTTGGCGCAGGGGGCGATTGATCCGCAGTATTTT. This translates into CASSLAQGAIDPQYF.

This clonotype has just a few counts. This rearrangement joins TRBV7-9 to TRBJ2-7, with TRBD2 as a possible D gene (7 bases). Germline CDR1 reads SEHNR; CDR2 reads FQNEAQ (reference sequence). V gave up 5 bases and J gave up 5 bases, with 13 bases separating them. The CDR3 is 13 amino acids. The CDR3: CASSPGGQDEQYF. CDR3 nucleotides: TGTGCCAGCAGCCCCGGGGGGCAGGACGAGCAGTACTTC.

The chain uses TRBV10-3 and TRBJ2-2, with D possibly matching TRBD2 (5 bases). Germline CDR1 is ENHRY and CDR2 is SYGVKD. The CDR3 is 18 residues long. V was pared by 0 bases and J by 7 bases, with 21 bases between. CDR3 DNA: TGTGCCATCAGTGAGTCGCCAGTTAGCGCGTCCGAGGACGGGGAGCTGTTTTTT. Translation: CAISESPVSASEDGELFF.

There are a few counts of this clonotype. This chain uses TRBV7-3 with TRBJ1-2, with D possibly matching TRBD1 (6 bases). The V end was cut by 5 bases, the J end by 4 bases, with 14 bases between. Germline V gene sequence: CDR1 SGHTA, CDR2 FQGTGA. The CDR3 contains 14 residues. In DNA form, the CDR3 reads TGTGCCAGCAGCCCCTCGAGACAGGCCTATGGCTACACCTTC. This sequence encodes CASSPSRQAYGYTF.